These 16 T cell receptor beta chains were sequenced from one sample in a study of T cells in Graves' hyperthyroidism and ophthalmopathy. Amplified TCR beta CDR3 regions came from RNA transcripts. Primed by the HTBI set, a first-round RT-PCR was run on the TCR CDR3. MiXCR, run by TCRdb on the multiplex PCR reads, gives a single entry per CDR3 protein. The table has hundreds of thousands of distinct CDR3 sequences, about 20% seen once; the top ten hold 30% to 40%. The source material was blood. Every receptor here comes from a man aged 25-45 years with Graves' ophthalmopathy.

The chain combines TRBV20-1 with TRBJ1-4, with D uncertain. Germline lookup yields CDR1 DFQATT and CDR2 SNEGSKA (reference sequence). The V end lost 5 bases, the J end lost 3 bases, and 10 bases lay between the germline ends. The CDR3 runs to 13 residues. For the CDR3, the DNA is TGCAGTGCTGTGGCCGGGTCTAATGAAAAACTGTTTTTT. Residues: CSAVAGSNEKLFF.

This clonotype was recorded a few times. The chain uses TRBV20-1 and TRBJ1-2; possible D gene TRBD1, 5 bases. CDR3 size: 13 residues. CDR1 is DFQATT, CDR2 SNEGSKA, per germline (reference sequence). Trimming cost V 8 bases and J 8 bases, with 21 bases left between them. Here the CDR3 reads CSPSGTSSAGYTF. The DNA for the CDR3 is TGCAGTCCGTCCGGGACCTCCTCCGCGGGCTACACCTTC.

The sample holds a few counts of this clonotype. This rearrangement joins TRBV19 to TRBJ2-7; D is perhaps TRBD1 (6 bases). CDR1 and CDR2 from the germline V gene are LNHDA and SQIVND (reference sequence). The V end was cut by 3 bases, the J end by 3 bases, with 12 bases between. The CDR3 is 14 amino acids. CDR3 sequence: CASSMAGVGYEQYF. The CDR3 region has the DNA TGTGCCAGTAGTATGGCAGGGGTGGGCTACGAGCAGTACTTC.

This clonotype showed up many times. This chain links TRBV27 with TRBJ2-7, with TRBD1 matching over 9 bases. There are 14 residues in the CDR3. Germline CDR1 is MNHEY and CDR2 is SMNVEV (reference sequence). J gave up 2 bases and V 4 bases, and 3 bases lay outside the gene matches. The CDR3 DNA sequence: TGTGCCAGCAGTTCCTACAGGGGGCCCTACGAGCAGTACTTC. Translating it yields CASSSYRGPYEQYF.

In its sample, this clonotype was seen many times. CDR3 in amino acids: CASSLNTDTQYF. The CDR3, as DNA: TGTGCCAGCAGCTTAAACACAGATACGCAGTATTTT. V and J are TRBV13 and TRBJ2-3; the D is unclear. CDR3 size: 12 residues. Trimming shortened V by 2 bases and J by 2 bases, and 2 bases separated the two germline ends. Germline loops: CDR1 PRHDT, CDR2 FYEKMQ (reference sequence).

The chain joins TRBV6-1 to TRBJ2-7, with TRBD2 matching 10 bases. The length of the CDR3 is 16 residues. V trimming: 7 bases; J trimming: 1 base; junction bases outside the gene matches: 10. CDR1 and CDR2 (germline): MNHNS, SASEGT. This chain's CDR3 is CASTPSGLAVSYEQYF. The CDR3 DNA sequence: TGTGCCAGCACCCCTTCCGGACTAGCGGTTTCCTACGAGCAGTACTTC.

The gene calls are TRBV18 and TRBJ1-5; tentatively, D is TRBD1 (6 bases). This CDR3 comprises 14 residues. Trimming took off 3 bases at V and 7 bases at J, with 13 bases between the two ends. Germline V CDR1 and CDR2: KGHSH, LQKENI. This CDR3 reads CASSPSQGRQPQHF. The CDR3 nucleotides are TGTGCCAGCTCACCTTCACAGGGACGGCAGCCCCAGCATTTT.

V is TRBV4-1 and J is TRBJ2-1; possible D gene TRBD2, 6 bases. There are 16 residues in the CDR3. Germline CDR1 MGHRA, CDR2 YSYEKL. V was shortened by 0 bases and J by 8 bases, with 17 bases between the two germline ends. CDR3 coding DNA: TGCGCCAGCAGCCAAGAGTGGGGGACTCTGGACGATGAGCAGTTCTTC. Translated, it gives CASSQEWGTLDDEQFF.

This clonotype was counted ten times or more. J is TRBJ1-1 and V is TRBV6-5; unclear D gene. The CDR3 is made up of 22 amino acids. V lost 0 bases, J lost 1 base, and 30 bases lay in between. Germline values: CDR1 MNHEY, CDR2 SVGAGI. The CDR3 DNA is TGTGCCAGCAGTTACTCGAAGGGCGACCGGGTACCACTTTGGGGTAAGAACACTGAAGCTTTCTTT. Its protein is CASSYSKGDRVPLWGKNTEAFF.

This clonotype has more than one count but fewer than ten. The J gene is TRBJ2-5, the V gene TRBV30; 8 bases agree with TRBD2. The CDR3 totals 17 residues. CDR1 is GTSNPN, CDR2 SVGIG, per germline (reference sequence). The J segment lost 1 base and the V segment lost 3 bases, leaving 13 bases of the junction unmatched. This CDR3 is CAWSLLGGRRFQETQYF. In nucleotides, the CDR3 is TGTGCCTGGAGCCTCCTTGGCGGGAGGCGGTTCCAAGAGACCCAGTACTTC.

Regarding this clonotype: The junction differs from germline at one of its ends, possibly a read error. The chain has TRBV3-1 and TRBJ2-3; 11 bases fit TRBD2. The length of the CDR3 is 16 residues. Germline values: CDR1 LGHDT, CDR2 YNNKEL (reference sequence). In DNA form, the CDR3 reads TGTACCAGCAGCCGCAGATCTAGCGGGAGGCCAGATACGCAGTATTTT. This sequence encodes CTSSRRSSGRPDTQYF.

This clonotype was counted a few times. The chain carries TRBV4-3 and TRBJ1-1; TRBD1 might be the D (5 bases). Germline loops: CDR1 LGHNA, CDR2 YSLEER. The CDR3 is 15 amino acids. V was shortened by 0 bases and J by 5 bases, with 13 bases between the two germline ends. This CDR3 is CASSQDTGSGTEAFF. The CDR3 DNA reads TGCGCCAGCAGCCAAGATACAGGTTCGGGGACTGAAGCTTTCTTT.

The J gene is TRBJ2-3, the V gene TRBV6-1; TRBD1 matches at 7 bases. The CDR3 contains 16 residues. Per germline, CDR1 MNHNS and CDR2 SASEGT. Unmatched junction bases numbered 9, after V lost 5 bases and J lost 1 base. The CDR3 nucleotides are TGTGCCAGCAGTCCCCATGACAGGGTGGGCACAGATACGCAGTATTTT. This encodes CASSPHDRVGTDTQYF.

This clonotype was seen many times. This chain uses TRBV12-3 or TRBV12-4 with TRBJ1-1, with TRBD1 identical over 8 bases. This CDR3 has 15 residues. V shed 3 bases, J shed 1 base, and the junction held 4 bases outside the gene matches. This CDR3 reads CASSFLTGANTEAFF. DNA for the CDR3: TGTGCCAGCAGTTTCCTGACAGGGGCGAACACTGAAGCTTTCTTT.

The rearrangement links TRBV2 to TRBJ2-7; 11 positions match TRBD2. J was trimmed by 4 bases and V by 7 bases; bases with no gene match: 6. CDR1 and CDR2 from the germline V gene are SNHLY and FYNNEI. The CDR3 has 14 residues. CDR3 bases: TGTGCCAGCATGGTTGTAGCGGGAGGGTACGAGCAGTACTTC. It yields the protein CASMVVAGGYEQYF.

This clonotype was counted ten times or more. The CDR3 bases are TGCGCCAGCAGCTTGGAAGGGGCCACAGGGGCTTTCTTT. Translated: CASSLEGATGAFF. The chain has TRBV5-1 and TRBJ1-1; D is possibly TRBD1 (6 bases). V gave up 0 bases and J gave up 11 bases, with 14 bases separating them. The CDR3 sequence is 13 residues long. Germline lookup yields CDR1 SGHRS and CDR2 YFSETQ.